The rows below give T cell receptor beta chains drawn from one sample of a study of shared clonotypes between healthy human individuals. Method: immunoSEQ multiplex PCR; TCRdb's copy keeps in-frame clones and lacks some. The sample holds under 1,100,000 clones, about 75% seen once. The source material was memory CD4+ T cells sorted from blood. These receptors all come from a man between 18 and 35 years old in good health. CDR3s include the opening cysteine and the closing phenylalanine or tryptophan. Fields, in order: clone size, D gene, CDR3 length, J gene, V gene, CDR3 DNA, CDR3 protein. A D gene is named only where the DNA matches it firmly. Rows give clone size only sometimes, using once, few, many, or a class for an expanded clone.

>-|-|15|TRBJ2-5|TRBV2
TGTGCCAGCAGTGCGGACCGCTATTCGAAAGAGACCCAGTACTTC
CASSADRYSKETQYF
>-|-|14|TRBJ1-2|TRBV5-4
TGTGCCAGCAGCTGGGACACCGACCTCTATGGCTACACCTTC
CASSWDTDLYGYTF
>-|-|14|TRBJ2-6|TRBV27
TGTGCCAGCAGTTTATCGGCAGGAACAGGCGTCCTGACTTTC
CASSLSAGTGVLTF
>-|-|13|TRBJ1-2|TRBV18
TGTGCCAGCTCACCGCAGACCAGCTATGGCTACACCTTC
CASSPQTSYGYTF
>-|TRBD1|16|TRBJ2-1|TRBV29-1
TGCAGCGTTTTCGCCTTACCGGGACAGGGAAACAATGAGCAGTTCTTC
CSVFALPGQGNNEQFF
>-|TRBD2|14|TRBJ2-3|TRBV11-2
TGTGCCAGCAGCTTCGGGGGGGCCTTAGATACGCAGTATTTT
CASSFGGALDTQYF
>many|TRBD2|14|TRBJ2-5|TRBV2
TGTGCCAGCAGATGGGGGACTAGCTCGGAGACCCAGTACTTC
CASRWGTSSETQYF
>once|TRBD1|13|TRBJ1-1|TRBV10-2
TGCGCCTGCTTACAGGGGGGGAACACTGAAGCTTTCTTT
CACLQGGNTEAFF
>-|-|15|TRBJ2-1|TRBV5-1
TGCGCCAGCAGCTTGGAGTCCGCGAAAGGGAATGAGCAGTTCTTC
CASSLESAKGNEQFF
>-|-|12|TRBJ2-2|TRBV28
TGTGCCAGCAGGAGACAAGCCGGGGAGCTGTTTTTT
CASRRQAGELFF
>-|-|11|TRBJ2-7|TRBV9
TGTGCCAGCAGCGCCCTCTACGAGCAGTACTTC
CASSALYEQYF
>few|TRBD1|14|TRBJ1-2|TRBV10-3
TGTGCCGCTAGGTCAGGGGGCGAAAACTATGGCTACACCTTC
CAARSGGENYGYTF
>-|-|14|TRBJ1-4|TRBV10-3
TGTGCCATCAGTGAGTCGCCGGGGAATGAAAAACTGTTTTTT
CAISESPGNEKLFF
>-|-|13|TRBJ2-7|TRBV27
TGTGCCAGTTTACAGCGTGCCCTTCACGAGCAGTACTTC
CASLQRALHEQYF
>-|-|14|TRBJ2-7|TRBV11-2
TGTGCCAGCAGCCTCCGTCGGTGGTCCTACGAGCAGTACTTC
CASSLRRWSYEQYF
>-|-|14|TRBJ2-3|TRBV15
TGTGCCACCAGCAGACTAGCCGGAGAAGATACGCAGTATTTT
CATSRLAGEDTQYF
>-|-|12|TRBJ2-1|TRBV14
TGTGCCAGCAGCCAAGATCGCAGGGTAATGTTCTTC
CASSQDRRVMFF
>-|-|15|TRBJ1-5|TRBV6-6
TGTGCCAGCAGTTACTTCGGGCAGAGCAATCAGCCCCAGCATTTT
CASSYFGQSNQPQHF
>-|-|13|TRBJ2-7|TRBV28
TGTGCCAGCAGCCCCCCTCCGATCTACGAGCAGTACTTC
CASSPPPIYEQYF
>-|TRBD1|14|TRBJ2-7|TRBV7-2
TGTGCCAGCAGTCAAAGGACAGGGTCCTACGAGCAGTACTTC
CASSQRTGSYEQYF
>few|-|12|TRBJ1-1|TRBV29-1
TGCAGCGTTCAGACCGGGAGCACTGAAGCTTTCTTT
CSVQTGSTEAFF
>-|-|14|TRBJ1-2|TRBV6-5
TGTGCCAGCAGTTACGGGGCAGGGGCGGTTGGCTACACCTTC
CASSYGAGAVGYTF
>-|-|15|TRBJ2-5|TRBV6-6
TGTGCCAGCAGTTACGGCCGTTTATCTCAAGAGACCCAGTACTTC
CASSYGRLSQETQYF
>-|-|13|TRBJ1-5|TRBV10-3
TGTGCCATCAGTGAGGCTGGAGATCAGCCCCAGCATTTT
CAISEAGDQPQHF
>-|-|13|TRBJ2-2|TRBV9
TGTGCCAGCTCCTGGGGTTGGACCGGGGAGCTGTTTTTT
CASSWGWTGELFF
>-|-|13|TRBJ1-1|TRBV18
TGTGCCAGCTCATCGGACCTGAACACTGAAGCTTTCTTT
CASSSDLNTEAFF
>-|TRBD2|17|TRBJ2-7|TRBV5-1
TGCGCCAGCAGCTTGAGTAGTCTGGGAGGGCCAACTTCCGAGCAGTACTTC
CASSLSSLGGPTSEQYF
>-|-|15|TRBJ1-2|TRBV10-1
TGCGCCAGCAGCCTGAAAGCCGGGGGGCCCTATGGCTACACCTTC
CASSLKAGGPYGYTF
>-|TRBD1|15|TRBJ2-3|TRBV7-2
TGTGCCAGCAGCACGGGGACAGGGAGGACAGATACGCAGTATTTT
CASSTGTGRTDTQYF
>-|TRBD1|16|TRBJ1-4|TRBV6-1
TGTGCCAGCAGTGAGGACCACGACAGGGGGTATGAAAAACTGTTTTTT
CASSEDHDRGYEKLFF
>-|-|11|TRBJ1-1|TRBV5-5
TGTGCCAGCAGCTACGGGACCGAAGCTTTCTTT
CASSYGTEAFF
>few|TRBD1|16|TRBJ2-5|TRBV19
TGTGCCAGTAGTACTCTACCGGGACAGGGTAAGAAGACCCAGTACTTC
CASSTLPGQGKKTQYF
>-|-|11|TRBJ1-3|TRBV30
TGTGCCCGGGCAGGCGGAAACACCATATATTTT
CARAGGNTIYF
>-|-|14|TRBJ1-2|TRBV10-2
TGCGCCAGCAGTGACTCCGCCAGGGTATATGGCTACACCTTC
CASSDSARVYGYTF
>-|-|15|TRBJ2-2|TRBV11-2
TGTGCCAGCAGCTGGGGGATGGCGAACACCGGGGAGCTGTTTTTT
CASSWGMANTGELFF
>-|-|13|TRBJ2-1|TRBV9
TGTGCCAGCAGCAAAAACCGGGGCGATGAGCAGTTCTTC
CASSKNRGDEQFF
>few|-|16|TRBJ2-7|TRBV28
TGTGCCAGCAGTTTAATCCCCCGGCAGGGGGGAAACGAGCAGTACTTC
CASSLIPRQGGNEQYF
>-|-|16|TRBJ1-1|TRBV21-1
TGTGCCAGCAGCAAAACAGGGGCCTCTATGAACACTGAAGCTTTCTTT
CASSKTGASMNTEAFF
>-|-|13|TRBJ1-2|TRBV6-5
TGTGCCAGCGGAACCGACACCAACTATGGCTACACCTTC
CASGTDTNYGYTF
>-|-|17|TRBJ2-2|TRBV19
TGTGCCAGTAGCAATGCCCCGGGACTCCAGAACACCGGGGAGCTGTTTTTT
CASSNAPGLQNTGELFF
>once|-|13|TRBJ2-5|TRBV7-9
TGTGCCAGCCTCACTCAGGGGGGAGAGACCCAGTACTTC
CASLTQGGETQYF
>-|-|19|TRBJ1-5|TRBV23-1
TGCGCCAGCAGTCAATCGTATGAGTGCCGGGACTCCGGACGGCAGCCCCAGCATTTT
CASSQSYECRDSGRQPQHF
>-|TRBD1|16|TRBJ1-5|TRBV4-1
TGCGCCAGCAGCCAAGAACCGACAGGGAGTAATCAGCCCCAGCATTTT
CASSQEPTGSNQPQHF
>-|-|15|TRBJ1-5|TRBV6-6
TGTGCCAGCAGCTCCCGAACAGGGAGGAACCAGCCCCAGCATTTT
CASSSRTGRNQPQHF
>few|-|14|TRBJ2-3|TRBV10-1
TGCGCCAGCAGTGAGACCAGGGTAACAGATACGCAGTATTTT
CASSETRVTDTQYF
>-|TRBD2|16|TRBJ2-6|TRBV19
TGTGCCACCGTAGCGGGAGGGCCGGGCGGGGCCAACGTCCTGACTTTC
CATVAGGPGGANVLTF
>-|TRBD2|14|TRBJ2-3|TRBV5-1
TGCGCCAGCAGCTTAGCAGCGGGACGTGATACGCAGTATTTT
CASSLAAGRDTQYF
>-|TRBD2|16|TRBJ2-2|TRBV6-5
TGTGCCAGCAGATACCCCGGGACTAGCGGGATCGGGGAGCTGTTTTTT
CASRYPGTSGIGELFF
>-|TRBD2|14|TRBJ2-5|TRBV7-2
TGTGCCAGCAGCTCCGGGACTAGCGGCGAGACCCAGTACTTC
CASSSGTSGETQYF
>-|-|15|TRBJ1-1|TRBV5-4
TGTGCCAGCAGCTTGATTAAGGGGCTGAACACTGAAGCTTTCTTT
CASSLIKGLNTEAFF
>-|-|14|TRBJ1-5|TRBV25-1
TGTGCCAGCAGTGAGACAGGTTTGGGTCAGCCCCAGCATTTT
CASSETGLGQPQHF
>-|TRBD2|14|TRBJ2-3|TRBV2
TGTGCCAGCAGTGGAGCGGGAGTGGGAGATACGCAGTATTTT
CASSGAGVGDTQYF
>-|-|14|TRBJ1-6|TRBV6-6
TGTGCCAGTCTTATGAGGAATGATAATTCACCCCTCCACTTT
CASLMRNDNSPLHF